The 13 T cell receptor beta chains below all came from one sample that was sequenced in a study of T cells after yellow fever vaccination. TCRdb re-analysed the 5' RACE reads in MiXCR, keeping a single row per CDR3 protein. The table lists 300,000 to 400,000 distinct CDR3 sequences, 9.5% to 15% of them singletons, with 3.2% in the top ten. Sequences were derived from CD4+ T cells sorted from PBMCs, sampled 15 days after the yellow fever booster vaccination. Receptors originate from a man in his late teens or twenties who received the YFV17D yellow fever vaccine.

The CDR3 nucleotides read TGTGCCAGCAGTTACCCGAGTGGGGGGTCGGGCGAGCAGTACTTC. Amino acids: CASSYPSGGSGEQYF. This sequence joins TRBV6-5 and TRBJ2-7, with D maybe TRBD2 (6 bases). The germline V and J ends were trimmed by 2 bases and 6 bases, with 17 bases remaining between them. CDR1 MNHEY and CDR2 SVGAGI come from the germline V gene. The CDR3 extends over 15 amino acids.

This clonotype was counted once. V and J are TRBV27 and TRBJ1-6, with 9 positions matching TRBD1. The CDR3 runs to 17 residues. The junction had 5 bases not matched to a gene; V was cut back by 5 bases and J by 0 bases. Germline assignment: CDR1 MNHEY and CDR2 SMNVEV (reference sequence). The CDR3 DNA follows: TGTGCCAGCAGTCGAGACAGGGGGAGCTCCTATAATTCACCCCTCCACTTT. It is translated as CASSRDRGSSYNSPLHF.

This clonotype was observed a few times. The chain joins TRBV2 to TRBJ2-1; 10 bases align to TRBD2. CDR3 length equals 16 residues. J gave up 4 bases and V 7 bases, and 10 bases lay outside the gene matches. Germline CDR1 reads SNHLY; CDR2 reads FYNNEI. The CDR3 loop reads CASKRASGGLYNEQFF. The CDR3 nucleotides are TGTGCCAGCAAAAGGGCTAGCGGGGGCCTTTACAATGAGCAGTTCTTC.

The rearrangement joins TRBV11-3 to TRBJ2-5, with a tentative D call TRBD2 (6 bases). This CDR3 has 13 amino acids. Trimming took off 7 bases at V and 2 bases at J, with 11 bases between the two ends. Germline V lookup: CDR1 SGHNT, CDR2 YENEEA. DNA of the CDR3: TGTGCCAGCAACTCCGGGACTCAAGAGACCCAGTACTTC. Encoded protein: CASNSGTQETQYF.

The chain is built from TRBV6-5 and TRBJ2-7; no clear D gene. The germline V and J ends were trimmed by 3 bases and 2 bases, with 11 bases remaining between them. This CDR3 is built from 14 residues. Germline V lookup: CDR1 MNHEY, CDR2 SVGAGI. The CDR3 sequence is CASSYKPGPYEQYV. CDR3 sequence (DNA): TGTGCCAGCAGTTATAAGCCAGGTCCCTACGAGCAGTACGTC.

The rearrangement links TRBV7-2 to TRBJ2-3, with D tentatively TRBD1 (5 bases). Germline V gene data show CDR1 as SGHTA and CDR2 as FQGNSA. This CDR3 contains 16 residues. V was shortened by 1 base and J by 2 bases, with 13 bases between the two germline ends. The CDR3 DNA reads TGTGCCAGCAGCTTAGTATCAGGTGGGGCCACAGATACGCAGTATTTT. The encoded protein is CASSLVSGGATDTQYF.

This clonotype was detected only a few times. This chain uses TRBV15 with TRBJ1-1; D gene unclear. V lost 1 base and J lost 6, with 18 bases in between. There are 16 residues in the CDR3. Germline V CDR1 and CDR2: LNHNV, YYDKDF (reference sequence). This CDR3 reads CATSRAYSDNKAEAFF. DNA of the CDR3: TGTGCCACCAGCAGAGCTTACTCGGATAATAAAGCTGAAGCTTTCTTT.

The rearrangement joins TRBV20-1 to TRBJ1-1, with 8 bases lining up with TRBD1. Germline CDR1 DFQATT, CDR2 SNEGSKA (reference sequence). V trimming: 0 bases; J trimming: 4 bases; junction bases outside the gene matches: 7. The CDR3 spans 15 residues. The CDR3, as DNA: TGCAGTGCTAGAGATGCGGACAGGGCAGTCACTGAAGCTTTCTTT. This translates into CSARDADRAVTEAFF.

This clonotype was observed a handful of times. The chain combines TRBV27 with TRBJ1-5; tentative D call: TRBD1 (5 bases). Germline loops: CDR1 MNHEY, CDR2 SMNVEV (reference sequence). CDR3 size: 15 residues. V lost 3 bases and J lost 1, with 10 bases in between. In DNA form, the CDR3 reads TGTGCCAGCAGTTTCAGGGTCGGAAGCAATCAGCCCCAGCATTTT. Protein product: CASSFRVGSNQPQHF.

This chain uses TRBV12-5 with TRBJ2-5; D unclear. The V gene lost 6 bases and the J gene lost 7 bases, with 12 bases spanning the gap. CDR1 and CDR2 from the germline V gene are LGHNT and FRNRAP. The length of the CDR3 is 12 residues. The CDR3 DNA follows: TGTGCTAGTGGGGAGCAAGATGGGACCCAGTACTTC. Its protein product is CASGEQDGTQYF. Complete variable domain (other parts from reference TRBV12-5 and TRBJ2-5): DARVTQTPRHKVTEMGQEVTMRCQPILGHNTVFWYRQTMMQGLELLAYFRNRAPLDDSGMPKDRFSAEMPDATLATLKIQPSEPRDSAVYFCASGEQDGTQYFGPGTRLLVL.

In this sample, this clonotype turned up a few times. The chain couples TRBV19 to TRBJ2-1; TRBD1 matches 8 bases. Germline V lookup: CDR1 LNHDA, CDR2 SQIVND (reference sequence). This CDR3 spans 17 amino acids. J gave up 3 bases and V 6 bases, and 13 bases lay outside the gene matches. In DNA form, the CDR3 reads TGTGCCAGTAGCCTCAGGGGGCCCCTTACATTCTACAATGAGCAGTTCTTC. It yields the protein CASSLRGPLTFYNEQFF.

The sample holds a few counts of this clonotype. The chain uses TRBV7-2 and TRBJ2-7; 7 nucleotides line up with TRBD1. The V gene end was trimmed by 5 bases and the J gene end by 7 bases; junction bases not matched to a gene: 5. Germline CDR1 SGHTA, CDR2 FQGNSA. This CDR3 contains 12 residues. CDR3 in amino acids: CASSRDSGEQYF. CDR3 DNA sequence: TGTGCCAGCAGCCGGGACAGCGGAGAGCAGTACTTC.

This clonotype has more than one count but fewer than ten. The V call is TRBV5-1, the J call TRBJ1-6; possibly TRBD1 for D (5 bases). Trimming removed 0 bases at V and 10 bases at J, with 11 bases between. From germline, CDR1 is SGHRS and CDR2 YFSETQ. The CDR3 covers 14 residues. Written as DNA, the CDR3 is TGCGCCAGCAGCTTGGGGCAGGGAGTGTCACCCCTCCACTTT. Protein product: CASSLGQGVSPLHF.